The rows below give T cell receptor beta chains drawn from one sample of a study of T cell changes during pregnancy in multiple sclerosis. Data came from immunoSEQ multiplex PCR; TCRdb stores just in-frame clones and leaves some out. Here the sample spans about 40,000 clones, roughly nine tenths being singletons. The sample here was CD4+ T cells from peripheral blood mononuclear cells, taken before pregnancy. Receptors were obtained from a female donor with multiple sclerosis, enrolled in a pregnancy study. CDR3s include the opening cysteine and the closing phenylalanine or tryptophan.

V gene: TRBV19
CDR3 protein: CASKGIAGVSYNEQFF

V gene: TRBV18
CDR3 protein: CASSRGTDTQYF

V gene: TRBV7-2
CDR3 protein: CASSSQGEQYF

V gene: TRBV2
CDR3 protein: CASSTLQGQMNTEAFF

V gene: TRBV28
CDR3 protein: CASSFPVKRGTDTQYF

V gene: TRBV29-1
CDR3 protein: CSVEATGSWNTEAFF

V gene: TRBV27
CDR3 protein: CASSLRGNNQPQHF

V gene: TRBV7-9
CDR3 protein: CASSSPTAYNEKLFF

V gene: TRBV6-5
CDR3 protein: CASSYLSVSGLTEAFF

V gene: TRBV5-1
CDR3 protein: CASSILAGVTTGELFF

V gene: TRBV5-6
CDR3 protein: CASSFGGSTSGSYTGELFF

V gene: TRBV7-8
CDR3 protein: CASSPRWRDNQPQHF

V gene: TRBV2
CDR3 protein: CARTGGPNYGYTF

V gene: TRBV9
CDR3 protein: CASSVALVGEQYF

V gene: TRBV5-1
CDR3 protein: CASSLGTANSPLHF

V gene: TRBV13
CDR3 protein: CASSPSVAGGPQETQYF

V gene: TRBV14
CDR3 protein: CASSQDNEQYF

V gene: TRBV4-2
CDR3 protein: CASSQDTQGEAFF

V gene: TRBV19
CDR3 protein: CASSARTGMNTEAFF

V gene: TRBV11-3
CDR3 protein: CASRPGGRNQPQHF

V gene: TRBV15
CDR3 protein: CATSRETVGLEAFF

V gene: TRBV7-6
CDR3 protein: CASSLGLAGGHGSYEQYF

V gene: TRBV28
CDR3 protein: CASTITGAYGYTF

V gene: TRBV28
CDR3 protein: CASSGQGSWTDTQYF

V gene: TRBV4-1
CDR3 protein: CASSPTDVYEQYF

V gene: TRBV5-1
CDR3 protein: CAIHGPVNNTGELFF

V gene: TRBV19
CDR3 protein: CASSSLPGQGHEQYF

V gene: TRBV5-1
CDR3 protein: CASSLGPSGRAVNEQFF

V gene: TRBV27
CDR3 protein: CASSFVLTLGRIETQYF

V gene: TRBV5-4
CDR3 protein: CASSLSGSYYEQYF

V gene: TRBV5-1
CDR3 protein: CASSFGPGLGTGAHEQYF

V gene: TRBV28
CDR3 protein: CASSFAPGQNQPQHF

V gene: TRBV7-9
CDR3 protein: CASSLEAGSTDTQYF

V gene: TRBV28
CDR3 protein: CASSSHSTGVATEAFF

V gene: TRBV4-1
CDR3 protein: CASSQGRPYEQFF

V gene: TRBV27
CDR3 protein: CASSFIGGGQGTDTQYF

V gene: TRBV19
CDR3 protein: CASRYTGGNQPQHF

V gene: TRBV5-4
CDR3 protein: CASSQGQGVSPLHF

V gene: TRBV14
CDR3 protein: CASSLAPRDRGLYEQYF

V gene: TRBV30
CDR3 protein: CAWSVRGNTIYF

V gene: TRBV19
CDR3 protein: CASKQGAKTYSNQPQHF

V gene: TRBV7-2
CDR3 protein: CASSLGAAGFGFEAFF

V gene: TRBV10-1
CDR3 protein: CASSESAPQEARPYTF

V gene: TRBV18
CDR3 protein: CASSPITRQETQYF

V gene: TRBV5-1
CDR3 protein: CASTGSGNTIYF

V gene: TRBV19
CDR3 protein: CASSISRVATDTQYF

V gene: TRBV6-6
CDR3 protein: CASSAGTASYEQYF

V gene: TRBV11-2
CDR3 protein: CASSRGLAGGSFDTQYF

V gene: TRBV7-2
CDR3 protein: CASSLAQGVYEQYF

V gene: TRBV5-1
CDR3 protein: CASSLGENGYTF

V gene: TRBV7-2
CDR3 protein: CASSNSGGSYEQYF

V gene: TRBV6-1
CDR3 protein: CASSVDYRGAPEAFF

V gene: TRBV18
CDR3 protein: CASSPRRIAGGSQETQYF

V gene: TRBV28
CDR3 protein: CASSPTLGAGNQPQHF

V gene: TRBV19
CDR3 protein: CASSSTVRETQYF